This T cell receptor (beta chain) was recorded in a study of post-analysis software for immune sequencing data (dated by TCRdb to between 2015 and 2016). Regarding the study in general: The recorded disease courses included relapsing-remitting, secondary progressive and progressive-relapsing multiple sclerosis, and some patients had no subtype annotation. A subset of samples was prepared in parallel using single-end sample barcoding, then pooled and co-amplified after Illumina adapter ligation. The patient repertoires were compared against fewer than twelve previously published healthy control repertoires obtained from donors aged 6 to 25 years. Broad study findings and their caveats: Multiple sclerosis patients had significantly lower normalized Chao1 diversity than controls, a result that suggests substantial peripheral T-cell clonal expansion. Significantly higher frequencies in patients than in controls were found for roughly 5 TRBV segments, including TRBV5-6, TRBV5-1 and TRBV20-1. The multiple sclerosis patient group was slightly younger than the control group. When samples were clustered directly using the F measure, samples prepared in the same batch co-clustered strongly, which prompted a batch-effect correction.

The CDR3 runs 14 residues from the cysteine to the phenylalanine. Of all the DNA, just the CDR3 is kept, 42 bases in frame from base 1. V and J lose 6 bases and 7 bases, and a span of 13 bases separates them. CDR1 ENHRY and CDR2 SYGVKD were looked up in the germline V gene. The library was built by means of PCR. The data were produced on an Illumina HiSeq 2500. To reduce PCR and sequencing biases, unique molecular identifiers were built into the TCR beta cDNA libraries. About 500,000 cDNA molecules were obtained for every 1 to 10 million input T cells, so each molecule roughly corresponded to one T cell. The same protocol used for the earlier healthy control dataset was applied to prepare and sequence the patient libraries. Samples belonging to the same batch were prepared together, multiplexed and sequenced on a shared HiSeq lane. The authors' analysis ran thus. Raw barcoded reads were processed with MIGEC, and single-read molecular identifier groups were discarded before consensus assembly and CDR3 extraction. Clonotype tables were post-analysed with VDJtools, normalizing diversity by down-sampling all datasets to the smallest sample size. In repertoire overlap clustering, CDR3 amino acid sequences, but not nucleotide sequences, were matched to correct batch-related cross-sample contamination. Starting from the raw public reads, TCRdb applied fastp trimming at Q25, assembled clones with MiXCR and retained in-frame beta chains. Rows matching on CDR3 protein sequence are summarized as one entry with the most common DNA and genes. Here the V and J calls rest on TCRdb's processing, not on the authors' analysis. The sample records a few hundred thousand distinct CDR3 sequences, 30% to 45% of which are singletons. The leading ten clones occupy around 4.8% of the sample.

To demonstrate the VDJtools post-analysis software, the study profiled TCR beta repertoires from the peripheral blood of approximately twelve young patients with multiple sclerosis. The patients with multiple sclerosis were children and adolescents between about 6 and 17 years of age. This clonotype was seen many times. There is no known antigen for this receptor. Base qualities are missing; no much larger clone stands one base away. Rearrangement joined TRBV10-3 to TRBJ1-6; possibly the D gene is TRBD1, per 6 matching bases. The TCR originated in a girl aged 10 to 17 with multiple sclerosis. The sequencing input was blood. The CDR3 region has the sequence CAIRTEGDNSPLHF. The nucleotides are TGTGCCATCAGGACCGAGGGGGACAATTCACCCCTCCACTTT.